Listed below are T cell receptor beta chains from one sample, sequenced in a study of cytomegalovirus exposure and HLA in healthy donors. Libraries were prepared by immunoSEQ multiplex PCR; TCRdb keeps only in-frame clonotypes and omits some of them. The sample yields about 360,000 clones, just over 85% seen once. The source material was PBMCs. These receptors were taken from a woman in her late teens or twenties in good health and CMV-seronegative. Both conserved end residues are part of each CDR3. A D gene is named only where the DNA matches it firmly. Where a row states a size, it is once, few, many or the class of an expanded clone; other rows omit it.

cdr3_nt: TGTGCCAGCAAAGAAGTGGCGGACAGGGACCCCTACGAGCAGTACTTC
cdr3_aa: CASKEVADRDPYEQYF
j_call: TRBJ2-7
v_call: TRBV2
d_call: TRBD1
clone_size: NA

cdr3_nt: TGTGCCAGCAATGGTCCCGGGAGGGCCGACGAACGGCAGTACTTC
cdr3_aa: CASNGPGRADERQYF
j_call: TRBJ2-7
v_call: TRBV28
d_call: TRBD2
clone_size: NA

cdr3_nt: TGTGCCAGCTCACCAGGACCGACAGGTGACAAAAACATTCAGTACTTC
cdr3_aa: CASSPGPTGDKNIQYF
j_call: TRBJ2-4
v_call: TRBV18
d_call: NA
clone_size: NA

cdr3_nt: TGTGCCAGCAGCTTGGGTAATAGCAATCAGCCCCAGCATTTT
cdr3_aa: CASSLGNSNQPQHF
j_call: TRBJ1-5
v_call: TRBV5-6
d_call: NA
clone_size: NA

cdr3_nt: TGTGCTAGTGGTTGGGGGGGGAACACTGAAGCTTTCTTT
cdr3_aa: CASGWGGNTEAFF
j_call: TRBJ1-1
v_call: TRBV12-5
d_call: NA
clone_size: few

cdr3_nt: TGTGCCAGCAGTACCAGGGGCTCGGGGACTGAAGCTTTCTTT
cdr3_aa: CASSTRGSGTEAFF
j_call: TRBJ1-1
v_call: TRBV6-5
d_call: NA
clone_size: NA

cdr3_nt: TGCGCCAGCAACCCCCTAGCGGGAGGGCCGGGAAATGAGCAGTTCTTC
cdr3_aa: CASNPLAGGPGNEQFF
j_call: TRBJ2-1
v_call: TRBV5-1
d_call: TRBD2
clone_size: once

cdr3_nt: TGTGCCAGCAGTGTAAGCGGGGGGGCCTCGGATACGCAGTATTTT
cdr3_aa: CASSVSGGASDTQYF
j_call: TRBJ2-3
v_call: TRBV6-4
d_call: TRBD2
clone_size: NA

cdr3_nt: TGTGCCAGCAGTCTCCGGGTTGGGTACGAGCAGTACTTC
cdr3_aa: CASSLRVGYEQYF
j_call: TRBJ2-7
v_call: TRBV28
d_call: NA
clone_size: NA

cdr3_nt: TGTGCCAGCAGTCCATCGTGGGGGGGTAGGAAGGACACCATATATTTT
cdr3_aa: CASSPSWGGRKDTIYF
j_call: TRBJ1-3
v_call: TRBV28
d_call: NA
clone_size: NA

cdr3_nt: TGTGCCAGCAGTTTAGAGCGGGAGGTCCCCTACGAGCAGTACTTC
cdr3_aa: CASSLEREVPYEQYF
j_call: TRBJ2-7
v_call: TRBV28
d_call: TRBD2
clone_size: once

cdr3_nt: TGTGCCAGCAGCTTCCCAGGGGGAACGGGAGAGTACAACGAGCAGTACTTC
cdr3_aa: CASSFPGGTGEYNEQYF
j_call: TRBJ2-7
v_call: TRBV5-4
d_call: NA
clone_size: once

cdr3_nt: TGTGCCAGCAGTGGGGACAATCGGCCCTACGAGCAGTACTTC
cdr3_aa: CASSGDNRPYEQYF
j_call: TRBJ2-7
v_call: TRBV6-1
d_call: NA
clone_size: few

cdr3_nt: TGTGCCAGCAGTGCGACGACCCTGGGCGGGGGTGACACTGAAGCTTTCTTT
cdr3_aa: CASSATTLGGGDTEAFF
j_call: TRBJ1-1
v_call: TRBV27
d_call: NA
clone_size: NA

cdr3_nt: TGTGCCAGCCGGACGGAGGCGAGCTCCTACGAGCAGTACTTC
cdr3_aa: CASRTEASSYEQYF
j_call: TRBJ2-7
v_call: TRBV6-4
d_call: NA
clone_size: NA

cdr3_nt: TGTGCCAGCAGTTTAGTCGGGGGGATTTTGGATACGCAGTATTTT
cdr3_aa: CASSLVGGILDTQYF
j_call: TRBJ2-3
v_call: TRBV27
d_call: TRBD2
clone_size: NA

cdr3_nt: TGTGCCAGCAGTTACCGAGCGGGAACCGGGGAGCTGTTTTTT
cdr3_aa: CASSYRAGTGELFF
j_call: TRBJ2-2
v_call: TRBV6-6
d_call: TRBD2
clone_size: NA

cdr3_nt: TGTGCCAGCTCACCACACGACAGGGTCGATACCTACGAGCAGTACTTC
cdr3_aa: CASSPHDRVDTYEQYF
j_call: TRBJ2-7
v_call: TRBV18
d_call: TRBD1
clone_size: NA

cdr3_nt: TGCGCCAGCAGCACCGACAGGGAAACTGAAGCTTTCTTT
cdr3_aa: CASSTDRETEAFF
j_call: TRBJ1-1
v_call: TRBV5-1
d_call: TRBD1
clone_size: NA

cdr3_nt: TGTGCCAGCATTCGTTGGGGACAGAACACTGAAGCTTTCTTT
cdr3_aa: CASIRWGQNTEAFF
j_call: TRBJ1-1
v_call: TRBV28
d_call: NA
clone_size: once

cdr3_nt: TGTGCCAGCAGCTCCGACAGGTTCCAAGAGACCCAGTACTTC
cdr3_aa: CASSSDRFQETQYF
j_call: TRBJ2-5
v_call: TRBV13
d_call: NA
clone_size: NA

cdr3_nt: TGTGCCAGCAAAACTGCGGGGGCGGGGGAGCAGTACTTC
cdr3_aa: CASKTAGAGEQYF
j_call: TRBJ2-7
v_call: TRBV28
d_call: NA
clone_size: NA

cdr3_nt: TGTGCCAGCAGTTACTCTCCGGGACAGACCACAGATACGCAGTATTTT
cdr3_aa: CASSYSPGQTTDTQYF
j_call: TRBJ2-3
v_call: TRBV6-5
d_call: TRBD1
clone_size: NA

cdr3_nt: TGCGCCAGCAGCGGAGGACTAGCGGGAGTCTACGAGCAGTACTTC
cdr3_aa: CASSGGLAGVYEQYF
j_call: TRBJ2-7
v_call: TRBV5-1
d_call: TRBD2
clone_size: once

cdr3_nt: TGTGCCAGCAGCTTGGATGACAGGCCCCCCGGCTATGGCTACACCTTC
cdr3_aa: CASSLDDRPPGYGYTF
j_call: TRBJ1-2
v_call: TRBV5-6
d_call: NA
clone_size: NA

cdr3_nt: TGTGCCAGCAGTTTATCGCCCCAGGGATCCTACAATGAGCAGTTCTTC
cdr3_aa: CASSLSPQGSYNEQFF
j_call: TRBJ2-1
v_call: TRBV27
d_call: NA
clone_size: NA

cdr3_nt: TGTGCCAGCAGCCTTCCGGGAGCCTCCTACGAGCAGTACTTC
cdr3_aa: CASSLPGASYEQYF
j_call: TRBJ2-7
v_call: TRBV7-9
d_call: NA
clone_size: NA

cdr3_nt: TGTGCCTGGAGTCCCAGGGGTAATCAGCCCCAGCATTTT
cdr3_aa: CAWSPRGNQPQHF
j_call: TRBJ1-5
v_call: TRBV30
d_call: NA
clone_size: NA

cdr3_nt: TGTGCCAGCAGTTATGGGGGGACAGGGTCCTACGAGCAGTACTTC
cdr3_aa: CASSYGGTGSYEQYF
j_call: TRBJ2-7
v_call: TRBV6-5
d_call: TRBD1
clone_size: once

cdr3_nt: TGTGCCAGCAGTTCGACCGGGACAGGGGCCTCCTACGAGCAGTACTTC
cdr3_aa: CASSSTGTGASYEQYF
j_call: TRBJ2-7
v_call: TRBV5-4
d_call: TRBD1
clone_size: NA

cdr3_nt: TGTGCCAGCAGCTTACTGGACAGCAGGCGACGTCATAATTCACCCCTCCACTTT
cdr3_aa: CASSLLDSRRRHNSPLHF
j_call: TRBJ1-6
v_call: TRBV5-6
d_call: NA
clone_size: NA

cdr3_nt: TGTGCCAGCAGTTTAAGGGAGGGAAACTACGAGCAGTACTTC
cdr3_aa: CASSLREGNYEQYF
j_call: TRBJ2-7
v_call: TRBV28
d_call: TRBD2
clone_size: NA

cdr3_nt: TGTGCCTGGAGTGCAACAGGGGACCAGCCCCAGCATTTT
cdr3_aa: CAWSATGDQPQHF
j_call: TRBJ1-5
v_call: TRBV30
d_call: TRBD1
clone_size: once

cdr3_nt: TGTGCCAGCTCACCAGGCGGGGCGGGACGAACCTACGAGCAGTACTTC
cdr3_aa: CASSPGGAGRTYEQYF
j_call: TRBJ2-7
v_call: TRBV18
d_call: NA
clone_size: NA

cdr3_nt: TGTGCCAGCAGCTTAATGGGGGGTTCCTACAATGAGCAGTTCTTC
cdr3_aa: CASSLMGGSYNEQFF
j_call: TRBJ2-1
v_call: TRBV11-3
d_call: NA
clone_size: NA

cdr3_nt: TGTGCCAGCAGTTACTTGGACAGGACAGAGCAGTACTTC
cdr3_aa: CASSYLDRTEQYF
j_call: TRBJ2-7
v_call: TRBV6-5
d_call: TRBD1
clone_size: few

cdr3_nt: TGTGCCAGCAGTCCCGGGACAGGGGACGAGCAGTACTTC
cdr3_aa: CASSPGTGDEQYF
j_call: TRBJ2-7
v_call: TRBV27
d_call: TRBD1
clone_size: few

cdr3_nt: TGTGCCAGCACCCCGACAGGGAGCGGGTCCTACGAGCAGTACTTC
cdr3_aa: CASTPTGSGSYEQYF
j_call: TRBJ2-7
v_call: TRBV6-1
d_call: NA
clone_size: NA

cdr3_nt: TGTGCCAGCAGTTTCGCCCCGCGGGGGTCAGATACGCAGTATTTT
cdr3_aa: CASSFAPRGSDTQYF
j_call: TRBJ2-3
v_call: TRBV2
d_call: TRBD2
clone_size: NA